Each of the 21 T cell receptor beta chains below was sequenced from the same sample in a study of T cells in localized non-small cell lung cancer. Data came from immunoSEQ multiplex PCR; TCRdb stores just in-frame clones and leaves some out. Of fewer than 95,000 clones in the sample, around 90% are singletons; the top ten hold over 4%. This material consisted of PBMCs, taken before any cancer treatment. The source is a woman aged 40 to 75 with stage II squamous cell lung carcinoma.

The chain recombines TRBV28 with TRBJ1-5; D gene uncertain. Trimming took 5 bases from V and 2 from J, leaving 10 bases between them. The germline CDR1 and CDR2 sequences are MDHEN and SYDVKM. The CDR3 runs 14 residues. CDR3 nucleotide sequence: TGTGCCAGCAGTCCCGCGGCGGGCAATCAGCCCCAGCATTTT. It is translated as CASSPAAGNQPQHF.

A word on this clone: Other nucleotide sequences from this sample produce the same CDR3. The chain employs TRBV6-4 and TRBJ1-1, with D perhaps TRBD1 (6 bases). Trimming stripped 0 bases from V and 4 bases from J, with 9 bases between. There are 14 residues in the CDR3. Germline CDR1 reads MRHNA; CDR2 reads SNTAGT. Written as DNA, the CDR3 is TGTGCCAGCAGTGACTCCTCCAGGGGCACTGAAGCTTTCTTT. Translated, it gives CASSDSSRGTEAFF.

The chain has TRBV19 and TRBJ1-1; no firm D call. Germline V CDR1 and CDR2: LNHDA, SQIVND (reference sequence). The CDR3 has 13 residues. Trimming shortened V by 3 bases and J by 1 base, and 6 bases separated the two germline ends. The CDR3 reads CASSIGRNTEAFF. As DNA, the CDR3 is TGTGCCAGTAGTATCGGGAGGAACACTGAAGCTTTCTTT.

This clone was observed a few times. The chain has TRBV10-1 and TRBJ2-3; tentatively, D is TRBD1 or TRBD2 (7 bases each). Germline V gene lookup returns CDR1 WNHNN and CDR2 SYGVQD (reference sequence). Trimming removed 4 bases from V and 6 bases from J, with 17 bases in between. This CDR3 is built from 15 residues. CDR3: CASSARQGGSDTQYF. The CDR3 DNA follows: TGCGCCAGCAGTGCCAGACAGGGAGGGAGTGATACGCAGTATTTT.

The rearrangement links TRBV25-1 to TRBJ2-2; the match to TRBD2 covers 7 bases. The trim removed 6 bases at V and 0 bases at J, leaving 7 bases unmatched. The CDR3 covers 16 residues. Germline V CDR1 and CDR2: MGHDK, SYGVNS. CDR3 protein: CASSARLAPNTGELFF. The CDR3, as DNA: TGTGCCAGCAGCGCAAGACTAGCACCGAACACCGGGGAGCTGTTTTTT.

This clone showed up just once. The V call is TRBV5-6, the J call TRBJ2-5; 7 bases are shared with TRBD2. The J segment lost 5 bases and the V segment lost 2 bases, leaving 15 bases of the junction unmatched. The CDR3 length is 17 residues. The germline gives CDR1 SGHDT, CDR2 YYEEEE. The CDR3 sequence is CASSFGLGGGQAETQYF. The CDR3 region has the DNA TGTGCCAGCAGCTTTGGCCTGGGGGGAGGGCAGGCTGAGACCCAGTACTTC.

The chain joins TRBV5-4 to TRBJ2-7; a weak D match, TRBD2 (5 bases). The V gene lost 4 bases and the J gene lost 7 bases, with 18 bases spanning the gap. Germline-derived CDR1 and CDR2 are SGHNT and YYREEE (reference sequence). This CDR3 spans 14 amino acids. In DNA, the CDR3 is TGTGCCAGCAGCGTAATCGGGGTAAAAGGGGAGCAGTACTTC. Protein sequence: CASSVIGVKGEQYF.

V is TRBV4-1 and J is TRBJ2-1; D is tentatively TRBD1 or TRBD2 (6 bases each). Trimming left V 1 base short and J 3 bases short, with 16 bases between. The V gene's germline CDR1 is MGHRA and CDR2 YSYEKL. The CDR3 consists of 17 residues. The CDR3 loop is CASSQGGAGPLYNEQFF. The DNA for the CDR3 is TGCGCCAGCAGCCAAGGGGGGGCGGGACCTCTCTACAATGAGCAGTTCTTC.

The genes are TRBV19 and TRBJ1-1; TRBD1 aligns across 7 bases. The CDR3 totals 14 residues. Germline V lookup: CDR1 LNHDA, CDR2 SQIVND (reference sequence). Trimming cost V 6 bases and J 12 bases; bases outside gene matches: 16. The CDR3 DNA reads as TGTGCCAGTAGAGGACGACAGGGCCCTTCGTGGACTTTCTTT. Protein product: CASRGRQGPSWTFF.

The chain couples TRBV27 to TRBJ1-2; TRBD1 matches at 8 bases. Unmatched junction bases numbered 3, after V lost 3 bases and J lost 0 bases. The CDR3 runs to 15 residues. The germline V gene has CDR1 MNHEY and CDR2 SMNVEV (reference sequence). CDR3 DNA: TGTGCCAGCAGTTTGGTACAGGGGGCTAACTATGGCTACACCTTC. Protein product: CASSLVQGANYGYTF.

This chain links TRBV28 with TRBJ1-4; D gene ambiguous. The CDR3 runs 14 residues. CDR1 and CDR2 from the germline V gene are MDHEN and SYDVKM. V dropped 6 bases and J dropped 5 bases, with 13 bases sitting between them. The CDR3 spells CASRGWRPNEKLFF. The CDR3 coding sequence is TGTGCCAGCAGGGGCTGGAGACCAAATGAAAAACTGTTTTTT.

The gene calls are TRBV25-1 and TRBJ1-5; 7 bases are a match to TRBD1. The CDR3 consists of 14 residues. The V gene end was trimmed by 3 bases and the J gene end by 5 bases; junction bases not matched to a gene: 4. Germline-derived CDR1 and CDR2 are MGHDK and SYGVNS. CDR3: CASSDLDRYQPQHF. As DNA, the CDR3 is TGTGCCAGCAGTGACTTGGACAGGTATCAGCCCCAGCATTTT.

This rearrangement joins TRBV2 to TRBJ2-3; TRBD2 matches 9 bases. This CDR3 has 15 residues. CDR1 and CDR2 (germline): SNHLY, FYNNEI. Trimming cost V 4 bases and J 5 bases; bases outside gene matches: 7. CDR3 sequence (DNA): TGTGCCAGCAGTGTAGGCGGGAGGGTCAAAGATACGCAGTATTTT. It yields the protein CASSVGGRVKDTQYF. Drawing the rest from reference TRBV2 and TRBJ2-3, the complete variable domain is EPEVTQTPSHQVTQMGQEVILRCVPISNHLYFYWYRQILGQKVEFLVSFYNNEISEKSEIFDDQFSVERPDGSNFTLKIRSTKLEDSAMYFCASSVGGRVKDTQYFGPGTRLTVL.

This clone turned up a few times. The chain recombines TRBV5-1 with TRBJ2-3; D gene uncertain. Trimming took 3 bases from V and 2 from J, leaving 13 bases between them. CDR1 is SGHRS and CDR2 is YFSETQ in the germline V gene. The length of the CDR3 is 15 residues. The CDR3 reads CASSYQAKSTDTQYF. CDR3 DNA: TGCGCCAGCAGCTATCAAGCCAAATCCACAGATACGCAGTATTTT.

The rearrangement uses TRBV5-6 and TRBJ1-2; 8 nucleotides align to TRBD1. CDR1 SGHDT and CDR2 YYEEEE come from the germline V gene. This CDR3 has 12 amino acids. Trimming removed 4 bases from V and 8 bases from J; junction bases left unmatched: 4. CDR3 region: CASSTPGGGYTF. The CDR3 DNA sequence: TGTGCCAGCAGCACTCCAGGGGGCGGCTACACCTTC.

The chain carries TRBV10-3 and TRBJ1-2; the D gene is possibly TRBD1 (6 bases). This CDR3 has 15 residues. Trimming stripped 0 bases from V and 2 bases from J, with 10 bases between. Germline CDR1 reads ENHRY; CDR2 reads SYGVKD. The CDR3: CAISESNTGNYGYTF. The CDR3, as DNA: TGTGCCATCAGTGAGTCGAACACAGGGAACTATGGCTACACCTTC.

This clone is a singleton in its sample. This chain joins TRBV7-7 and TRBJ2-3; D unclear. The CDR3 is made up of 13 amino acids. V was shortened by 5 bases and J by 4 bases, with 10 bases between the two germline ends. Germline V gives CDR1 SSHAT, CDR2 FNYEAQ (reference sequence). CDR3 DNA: TGTGCCAGCAGCCCGAGAAGAGCAGATACGCAGTATTTT. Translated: CASSPRRADTQYF.

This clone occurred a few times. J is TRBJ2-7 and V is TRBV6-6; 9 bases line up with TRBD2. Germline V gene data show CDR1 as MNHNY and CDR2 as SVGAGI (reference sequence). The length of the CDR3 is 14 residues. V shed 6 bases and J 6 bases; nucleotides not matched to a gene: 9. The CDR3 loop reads CASSPLAGKGEQYF. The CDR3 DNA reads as TGTGCCAGCAGCCCGCTAGCGGGAAAGGGCGAGCAGTACTTC.

The CDR3 protein is CASRIGFYSNQPQHF. CDR3 nucleotides: TGTGCCAGCAGAATAGGATTTTATAGCAATCAGCCCCAGCATTTT. This rearrangement joins TRBV6-1 to TRBJ1-5; D is unclear. V shed 6 bases and J shed 0 bases, with 12 bases lying between them. The CDR3 extends over 15 amino acids. Germline V gene data show CDR1 as MNHNS and CDR2 as SASEGT.

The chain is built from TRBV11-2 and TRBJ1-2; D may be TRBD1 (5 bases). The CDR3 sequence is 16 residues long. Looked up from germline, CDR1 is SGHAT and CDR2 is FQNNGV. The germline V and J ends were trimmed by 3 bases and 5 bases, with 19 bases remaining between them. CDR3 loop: CASSFSGTAVTYGYTF. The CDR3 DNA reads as TGTGCCAGCAGCTTTTCCGGGACCGCAGTTACTTATGGCTACACCTTC. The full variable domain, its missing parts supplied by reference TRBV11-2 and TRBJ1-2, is EAGVAQSPRYKIIEKRQSVAFWCNPISGHATLYWYQQILGQGPKLLIQFQNNGVVDDSQLPKDRFSAERLKGVDSTLKIQPAKLEDSAVYLCASSFSGTAVTYGYTFGSGTRLTVV.

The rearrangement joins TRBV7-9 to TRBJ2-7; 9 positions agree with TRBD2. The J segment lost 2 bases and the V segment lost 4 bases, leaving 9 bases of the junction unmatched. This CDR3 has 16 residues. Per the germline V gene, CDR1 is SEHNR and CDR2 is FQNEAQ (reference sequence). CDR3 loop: CASSSMTSGKTYEQYF. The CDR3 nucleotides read TGTGCCAGCAGCTCGATGACTAGCGGTAAAACCTACGAGCAGTACTTC.